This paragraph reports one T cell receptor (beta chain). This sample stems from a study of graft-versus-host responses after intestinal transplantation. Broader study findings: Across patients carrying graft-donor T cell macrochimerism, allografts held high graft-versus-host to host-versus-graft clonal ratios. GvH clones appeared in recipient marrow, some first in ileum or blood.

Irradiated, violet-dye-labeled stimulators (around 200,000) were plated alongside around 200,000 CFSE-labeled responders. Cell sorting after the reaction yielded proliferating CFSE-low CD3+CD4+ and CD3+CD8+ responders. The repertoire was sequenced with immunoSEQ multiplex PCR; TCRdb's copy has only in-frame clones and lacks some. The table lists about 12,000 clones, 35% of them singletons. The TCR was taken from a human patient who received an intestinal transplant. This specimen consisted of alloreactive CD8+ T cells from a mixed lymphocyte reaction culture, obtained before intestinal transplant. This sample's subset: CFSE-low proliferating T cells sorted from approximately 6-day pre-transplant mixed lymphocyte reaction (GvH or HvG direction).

CDR3 in DNA: TGTGCCAGCAGCGCTTGGGCTAGACTAGCGGCAAACAATGAGCAGTTCTTC. This gives the protein CASSAWARLAANNEQFF. V gene TRBV9 combines with J gene TRBJ2-1; 9 positions agree with TRBD2. Germline assignment: CDR1 SGDLS and CDR2 YYNGEE. This CDR3 is 17 amino acids long. Trimming removed 3 bases from V and 5 bases from J; junction bases left unmatched: 12.